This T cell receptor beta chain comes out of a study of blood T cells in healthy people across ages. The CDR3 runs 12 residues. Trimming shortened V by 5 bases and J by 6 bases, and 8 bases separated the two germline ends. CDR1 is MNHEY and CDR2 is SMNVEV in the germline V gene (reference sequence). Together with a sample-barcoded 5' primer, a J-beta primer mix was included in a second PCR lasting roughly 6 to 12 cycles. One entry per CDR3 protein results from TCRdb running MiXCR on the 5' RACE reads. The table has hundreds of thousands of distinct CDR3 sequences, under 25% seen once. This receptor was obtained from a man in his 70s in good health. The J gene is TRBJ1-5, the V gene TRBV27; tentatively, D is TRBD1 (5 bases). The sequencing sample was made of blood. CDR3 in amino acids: CASSGGGQPQHF. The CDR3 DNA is TGTGCCAGCAGTGGGGGTGGTCAGCCCCAGCATTTT.